This T cell receptor (beta chain) was identified in a study of T cell responses to AZD1222 COVID-19 vaccine. Study-wide points: Regions 160-218 and 743-854 held dominance among vaccine-associated CD4 TCRs, which spanned spike. Just a handful of people given AZD1222 tested seropositive at baseline.

The germline V and J ends were trimmed by 8 bases and 0 bases, with 8 bases remaining between them. Germline CDR1 reads SGHAT; CDR2 reads FQDESV (reference sequence). This CDR3 is 13 amino acids long. Clones were read by immunoSEQ multiplex PCR, and TCRdb kept only the in-frame ones, dropping some. Among under 150,000 clones listed, roughly 90% were seen once. A few counts support this clone. The antigen remains undetermined. The TCR sequence derives from an adult in good health. The V gene is TRBV11-1, the J gene TRBJ1-3; D remains ambiguous. This specimen consisted of peripheral blood, obtained on day 0 of AZD1222 vaccination. CDR3 coding DNA: TGTGCCAGCGGGGTCGCCTCTGGAAACACCATATATTTT. It codes for CASGVASGNTIYF.